These T cell receptor beta chains were read from a single sample in a study of cytomegalovirus exposure and HLA in healthy donors. Profiling relied on immunoSEQ multiplex PCR, and the TCRdb table lists in-frame clones only, not all of them. The sample yields under 200,000 clones, approximately 86% seen once. Source material: PBMCs. These TCRs come from a woman aged 18-35 years in good health and CMV-seronegative. The CDR3 runs from the conserved cysteine through the conserved F or W. A D gene is named only where the DNA matches it firmly. For some rows the clone size is stated as once, few or many, or as a class when expanded; others skip it.

d_call | j_call | v_call | clone_size | cdr3_aa | cdr3_nt
NA | TRBJ2-7 | TRBV6-5 | once | CASSQGTYEQYF | TGTGCCAGCAGTCAGGGCACCTACGAGCAGTACTTC
NA | TRBJ1-1 | TRBV27 | NA | CASGQARNTEAFF | TGTGCCAGCGGCCAAGCTAGGAACACTGAAGCTTTCTTT
NA | TRBJ1-6 | TRBV25-1 | NA | CASADSYNSPLHF | TGTGCCAGCGCGGACTCCTATAATTCACCCCTCCACTTT
TRBD1 | TRBJ1-1 | TRBV5-1 | NA | CASSLAGGKGTEAFF | TGCGCCAGCAGCTTGGCAGGGGGCAAGGGCACTGAAGCTTTCTTT
NA | TRBJ1-2 | TRBV25-1 | NA | CASSSPTGADGYTF | TGTGCCAGCAGTTCCCCTACAGGTGCCGATGGCTACACCTTC
TRBD1 | TRBJ2-1 | TRBV6-5 | NA | CASSFSGQGRLNEQFF | TGTGCCAGCAGTTTTTCCGGACAGGGGAGGCTCAATGAGCAGTTCTTC
NA | TRBJ1-5 | TRBV5-5 | NA | CASSEGTPNQPQHF | TGTGCCAGCAGCGAGGGGACACCGAATCAGCCCCAGCATTTT
TRBD1 | TRBJ2-7 | TRBV27 | NA | CASSSQHRGEQYF | TGTGCCAGCAGTTCGCAGCACAGGGGCGAGCAGTACTTC
TRBD1 | TRBJ2-2 | TRBV5-4 | NA | CASSQITGGHTGELFF | TGTGCCAGCAGCCAGATTACAGGGGGCCACACCGGGGAGCTGTTTTTT
TRBD2 | TRBJ2-1 | TRBV19 | NA | CASSIGLAGEGSYNEQFF | TGTGCCAGTAGTATCGGACTAGCGGGAGAAGGATCCTACAATGAGCAGTTCTTC
NA | TRBJ1-2 | TRBV28 | NA | CASSLRLGHPSF | TGTGCCAGCAGTTTAAGGCTGGGACACCCGTCCTTC
TRBD1 | TRBJ2-5 | TRBV10-3 | NA | CAISDYSGQETQYF | TGTGCCATCAGTGACTACTCGGGACAGGAGACCCAGTACTTC
TRBD1 | TRBJ1-2 | TRBV29-1 | few | CSAIRQGMDYGYTF | TGCAGCGCTATACGACAGGGGATGGACTATGGCTACACCTTC
NA | TRBJ2-3 | TRBV4-1 | NA | CASSQEGFSATDTQYF | TGCGCCAGCAGCCAAGAAGGGTTTAGCGCCACAGATACGCAGTATTTT
TRBD1 | TRBJ2-6 | TRBV4-3 | NA | CASSQGTGGANVLTF | TGCGCCAGCAGCCAAGGGACAGGTGGGGCCAACGTCCTGACTTTC
NA | TRBJ1-1 | TRBV7-3 | NA | CASSLGSTGTEAFF | TGTGCCAGCAGCTTAGGTTCAACAGGGACTGAAGCTTTCTTT
NA | TRBJ1-2 | TRBV9 | few | CASSVAVEISYGYTF | TGTGCCAGCAGCGTAGCTGTAGAGATTAGCTATGGCTACACCTTC
NA | TRBJ1-1 | TRBV4-1 | NA | CASSQDYAAGTEAFF | TGCGCCAGCAGCCAAGATTACGCGGCGGGGACTGAAGCTTTCTTT
TRBD2 | TRBJ2-3 | TRBV4-1 | NA | CASSQYLTAASGRAVEDTQYF | TGCGCCAGCAGCCAATATCTTACAGCGGCTAGCGGGAGGGCCGTTGAAGATACGCAGTATTTT